The entry that follows covers one T cell receptor (beta chain) sequence. What antigen it recognizes has not been identified. Within one base of it there is no much larger clone, and no base qualities were kept. TCR cDNA was synthesized by 5'RACE template switching, through which a universal primer site and unique molecular identifiers were introduced. cDNA synthesis was primed from both the TCR alpha and TCR beta constant segments. Two PCR steps were used to amplify libraries, with sample barcodes and sequencing adapters being added in the second step. Libraries were sequenced on Illumina HiSeq 2500 (2x100 bp) or NovaSeq (2x150 bp). The authors processed their data as follows. Demultiplexing of reads and collapsing into UMI consensus sequences were performed with MIGEC, and V(D)J alignment was carried out with MiXCR. Vaccine-responding clonotypes were identified with edgeR using replicate PBMC samples, with FDR below 0.01 and a log2 fold change above 5 up to day 15 being required. CD4 or CD8 identity was assigned to each bulk clonotype according to whether the clonotype was present at higher abundance in the sequenced CD4 repertoire or the sequenced CD8 repertoire. In TCRdb, the public reads were trimmed at Q25 with fastp and aligned with MiXCR, with productive beta chains retained. Rows with one shared CDR3 protein collapse into an entry with the most common genes and DNA. The V and J calls follow TCRdb's processing rather than the paper's. The sample contains just under 600,000 distinct CDR3 sequences, 13% of them found a single time. The ten largest clones take up over 12% of the sample.

The treatment or condition label of this sample denotes: live attenuated yellow fever vaccine strain. At each blood-draw timepoint, two biological replicates of bulk PBMCs were obtained. PBMCs were isolated from peripheral blood using a standard Ficoll-Paque protocol. TriZol was used to extract RNA from bulk PBMCs, from CD4 and CD8 fractions, and from dextramer-positive and dextramer-negative fractions. This sample was included in a study of T cells after yellow fever vaccination (dated by TCRdb to about 2019). General notes on the study: The SMART-Seq v4 Ultra Low Input RNA kit was used to prepare libraries from fractions with low cell numbers. Two healthy male donors, one aged 18 to 30 and one aged 30 to 39 years, made up the cohort. To follow T-cell clones before and after primary and booster YFV17D yellow fever vaccination, bulk TCR alpha and beta repertoires were sequenced over time. Blood was drawn at multiple timepoints before and after primary and secondary immunization, with bulk PBMC replicates and cell subsets isolated. General findings and caveats noted by the study authors: FACS-sorted repertoires could contain abundant contaminating clonotypes from the bulk population, so computational filtering was required. The study included only a couple of donors, which limits how far the findings can be generalized. After the booster, most of the clones that had expanded following primary vaccination were detected again (about 95% of CD4 and 88% of CD8), which suggests that memory was broadly maintained. Compared with the primary T-cell response, the secondary T-cell response was faster but weaker, reaching its peak on day 5 rather than on day 15. A small fraction of clonotypes showed up in both the CD4 and CD8 compartments, probably as a result of convergent recombination.

V trim: 9 bases; J trim: 6 bases; unmatched bases: 9. The CDR3 goes from the cysteine to the phenylalanine over 14 residues. Solely the CDR3 DNA is kept, with 42 bases framed from the first base. As encoded in the germline V gene, CDR1 is MDHEN while CDR2 is SYDVKM. The chain couples TRBV28 to TRBJ2-7; 12 central nucleotides agree with TRBD2. This sample comprised PBMCs, obtained on the day of the yellow fever booster vaccination. This receptor was obtained from a man under 40 who received the YFV17D yellow fever vaccine. DNA sequence: TGTGCCAGTCAGACTAGCGGGAGCCCTTCCGAGCAGTACTTC. Translation gives CASQTSGSPSEQYF.